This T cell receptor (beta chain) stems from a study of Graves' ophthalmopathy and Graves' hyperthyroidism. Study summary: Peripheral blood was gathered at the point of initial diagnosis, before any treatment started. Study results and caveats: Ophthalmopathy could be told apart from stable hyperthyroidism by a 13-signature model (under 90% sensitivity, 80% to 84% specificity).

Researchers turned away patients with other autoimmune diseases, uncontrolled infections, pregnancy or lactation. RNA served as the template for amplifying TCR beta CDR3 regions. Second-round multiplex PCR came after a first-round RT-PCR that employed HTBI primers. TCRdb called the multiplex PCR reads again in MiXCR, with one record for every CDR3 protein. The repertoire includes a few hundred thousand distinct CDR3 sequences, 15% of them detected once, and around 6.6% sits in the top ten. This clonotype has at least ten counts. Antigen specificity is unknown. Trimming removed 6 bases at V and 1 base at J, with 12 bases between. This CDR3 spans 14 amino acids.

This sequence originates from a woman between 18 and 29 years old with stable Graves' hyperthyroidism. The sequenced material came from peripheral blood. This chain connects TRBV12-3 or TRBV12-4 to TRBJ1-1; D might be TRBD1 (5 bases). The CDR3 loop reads CASRDDSGNTEAFF. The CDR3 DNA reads TGTGCCAGCAGGGACGACAGCGGGAACACTGAAGCTTTCTTT.